The clone carrying this TCR beta chain was detected only once. Its matching antigen is unknown. Per the germline V gene, CDR1 is SGHAT and CDR2 is FQNNGV. The CDR3 extends over 14 amino acids. V was pared by 4 bases and J by 6 bases, with 14 bases between. The protocol was immunoSEQ multiplex PCR, while the TCRdb copy is restricted to in-frame clones and leaves out a portion. The sample carries over 200,000 clones, roughly 88% recorded once. This specimen belongs to a study of cytomegalovirus exposure and HLA in healthy donors. General observations from the study: Specific recognition of CMV antigens was confirmed in vitro for a few chains (all CMV-associated).

V and J are TRBV11-2 and TRBJ2-3; D unresolved. The sequencing input was PBMCs. The sequence was obtained from a woman aged 18 to 35 in good health and CMV-seronegative. The CDR3 nucleotides read TGTGCCAGCAGCTCCGCCCCCCTTGGCGATACGCAGTATTTT. This encodes CASSSAPLGDTQYF.